The 17 T cell receptor beta chains presented below share a single source sample, sequenced in a study of a mutant IDH1 vaccine in newly diagnosed glioma. The sample's time point: week 35, safety follow-up. Doses of 300 ug of mutant IDH1 20-mer peptide were given with topical imiquimod. These TCRs' antigens remain unknown. Produced via immunoSEQ multiplex PCR; TCRdb's table is partial and in-frame only. The repertoire includes some 58,000 clones, about four fifths of them detected once, and roughly 5.7% sits in the top ten. Specimen: PBMCs, collected from a glioma patient whose treatment included an IDH1 peptide vaccine. These receptor sequences come from a man in his forties with glioma.

The chain employs TRBV19 and TRBJ2-1; D is undetermined. The CDR3 consists of 13 residues. Germline CDR1 reads LNHDA; CDR2 reads SQIVND (reference sequence). Trimming pared 7 bases from V and 6 bases from J, leaving 13 bases between. The CDR3 DNA reads TGTGCCAGTACCCCGGACGGCTTCAATGAGCAGTTCTTC. Translating gives CASTPDGFNEQFF.

The chain couples TRBV5-1 to TRBJ1-1; a possible D gene is TRBD1 (5 bases). The CDR3 runs to 14 residues. Germline assignment: CDR1 SGHRS and CDR2 YFSETQ. Trimming cost V 1 base and J 2 bases, with 9 bases left between them. CDR3 bases: TGCGCCAGCAGCTTGCGGACAAAAAACACTGAAGCTTTCTTT. It codes for CASSLRTKNTEAFF.

This clone came up a few times. The V call is TRBV7-9, the J call TRBJ2-2; 13 nucleotides line up with TRBD2. Trimming at V came to 6 bases and at J to 1 base, leaving 8 bases not matched to a gene. Germline V CDR1 and CDR2: SEHNR, FQNEAQ (reference sequence). The CDR3 spans 18 residues. The CDR3 sequence is CASSPRTSGGRNTGELFF. The CDR3 nucleotides read TGTGCCAGCAGTCCCCGGACTAGCGGGGGCCGGAACACCGGGGAGCTGTTTTTT.

The CDR3 region is CASSLPASVGGRAEAFF. The CDR3 DNA reads as TGTGCCAGCAGCCTCCCGGCCTCAGTGGGGGGAAGGGCTGAAGCTTTCTTT. The V call is TRBV11-1, the J call TRBJ1-1; weak D call: TRBD1 (5 bases). Germline CDR1 reads SGHAT; CDR2 reads FQDESV (reference sequence). The CDR3 runs 17 residues. V was trimmed by 5 bases and J by 6 bases, leaving 25 bases between them.

The V gene is TRBV7-9, the J gene TRBJ2-5, with 12 bases matching TRBD2. The ends lost 5 bases at V and 5 bases at J; junction bases unmatched: 6. CDR1 is SEHNR, CDR2 FQNEAQ, per germline (reference sequence). The CDR3 covers 15 residues. Here the CDR3 DNA reads TGTGCCAGCAGCACGGGACTAGCGGGCGGGGAGACCCAGTACTTC. It yields the protein CASSTGLAGGETQYF.

The V gene is TRBV5-5, the J gene TRBJ2-7; no clear D gene. Germline CDR1 and CDR2: SGHKS and YYEKEE (reference sequence). The length of the CDR3 is 15 residues. Trimming took 0 bases from V and 3 from J, leaving 13 bases between them. This chain's CDR3 is CASSLEAGNVYEQYF. CDR3 nucleotides: TGTGCCAGCAGCTTGGAGGCAGGTAATGTCTACGAGCAGTACTTC.

J is TRBJ1-2 and V is TRBV15; a possible D gene is TRBD1 (6 bases). This CDR3 has 13 residues. V lost 5 bases and J lost 2, with 9 bases in between. The germline gives CDR1 LNHNV, CDR2 YYDKDF (reference sequence). The CDR3 nucleotides are TGTGCCACCAGCGGGGACACAAACTATGGCTACACCTTC. Translated, it gives CATSGDTNYGYTF.

The V and J genes are TRBV9 and TRBJ1-3, with 9 bases fitting TRBD1. Trimming removed 5 bases from V and 0 bases from J; junction bases left unmatched: 6. This CDR3 comprises 16 residues. Germline CDR1 SGDLS, CDR2 YYNGEE. The CDR3 region is CASSGTGGLSGNTIYF. The CDR3 DNA reads TGTGCCAGCAGTGGTACAGGGGGCCTCTCTGGAAACACCATATATTTT.

The J gene is TRBJ2-7, the V gene TRBV4-3; D perhaps matches TRBD1 (7 bases). The CDR3 length is 15 residues. V lost 2 bases and J 5 bases, leaving 16 bases between the germline ends. Germline V CDR1 and CDR2: LGHNA, YSLEER. CDR3 in amino acids: CASSQTYRGGNEQYF. The CDR3 DNA follows: TGCGCCAGCAGCCAAACCTACAGGGGAGGAAACGAGCAGTACTTC.

This clone was counted only a few times. This chain connects TRBV7-8 to TRBJ1-5; TRBD1 aligns across 9 bases. J was trimmed by 2 bases and V by 4 bases; bases with no gene match: 0. The CDR3 runs 14 residues. Germline CDR1 reads SGHVS; CDR2 reads FQNEAQ. CDR3 protein: CASSWDRGNQPQHF. In DNA form, the CDR3 reads TGTGCCAGCAGCTGGGACAGGGGCAATCAGCCCCAGCATTTT.

The chain has TRBV4-2 and TRBJ2-3; the D gene is possibly TRBD2 (7 bases). Germline-derived CDR1 and CDR2 are LGHNA and YNFKEQ. Trimming left V 8 bases short and J 4 bases short, with 16 bases between. The length of the CDR3 is 14 residues. In nucleotides, the CDR3 is TGTGCCAGCGCCAGAGGGGGGGCAGCAGATACGCAGTATTTT. Residues: CASARGGAADTQYF.

The chain is built from TRBV6-5 and TRBJ2-1, with 11 bases fitting TRBD1. Germline assignment: CDR1 MNHEY and CDR2 SVGAGI. CDR3 length: 15 amino acids. With V trimmed by 4 bases and J by 7 bases, 6 bases remained unmatched. CDR3 nucleotide sequence: TGTGCCAGCAGTTCAAGGACAGGGGGCTGGAATGAGCAGTTCTTC. It encodes CASSSRTGGWNEQFF.

The chain has TRBV5-1 and TRBJ2-1; the match to TRBD2 covers 11 bases. V lost 0 bases to trimming and J lost 8 bases; unmatched junction nucleotides: 16. The germline V gene encodes CDR1 SGHRS and CDR2 YFSETQ. This CDR3 spans 19 amino acids. The CDR3 protein is CASSLEGWLAGGRSDEQFF. The CDR3 region has the DNA TGCGCCAGCAGCTTGGAGGGCTGGTTAGCGGGAGGGCGTTCTGATGAGCAGTTCTTC.

The V and J genes are TRBV6-5 and TRBJ1-2, with D perhaps matching TRBD1 (6 bases). CDR3 length equals 13 residues. Germline V gene lookup returns CDR1 MNHEY and CDR2 SVGAGI. V lost 0 bases to trimming and J lost 8 bases, with 10 bases between them. CDR3 sequence (DNA): TGTGCCAGCAGTTACTCGATAGGACAGGGCTACACCTTC. It translates to CASSYSIGQGYTF.

V gene TRBV6-4 combines with J gene TRBJ1-1; no reliable D call. The CDR3 extends over 14 amino acids. Trimming took 2 bases from V and 1 from J, leaving 8 bases between them. Germline assignment: CDR1 MRHNA and CDR2 SNTAGT. The CDR3 bases are TGTGCCAGCAGTGACGAGGTGGGGAACACTGAAGCTTTCTTT. Its translation is CASSDEVGNTEAFF.

The V and J genes are TRBV4-3 and TRBJ2-3; 7 bases match TRBD2. V trimming: 4 bases; J trimming: 6 bases; junction bases outside the gene matches: 10. The CDR3 contains 15 residues. Germline CDR1 is LGHNA and CDR2 is YSLEER. CDR3 in amino acids: CASSRGTTLRDTQYF. CDR3 coding DNA: TGCGCCAGCAGCCGAGGGACTACCCTACGGGATACGCAGTATTTT.

In its sample, this clone was seen once. The V and J genes are TRBV10-3 and TRBJ2-3; D uncertain. Germline V gene lookup returns CDR1 ENHRY and CDR2 SYGVKD. V was cut by 3 bases and J by 7 bases, with 5 bases left in between. This CDR3 comprises 11 residues. In nucleotides, the CDR3 is TGTGCCATCAGTGATATGTATACGCAGTATTTT. Its translation: CAISDMYTQYF.